The entry that follows covers one T cell receptor (beta chain) sequence. This record comes from a study of regulatory T cells in long-lasting Graves disease. According to the study, TCR beta libraries were built with iRepertoire HTBI primers and CDR3-region Arm-PCR. TCRdb called the multiplex PCR reads again in MiXCR, with one record for every CDR3 protein. The sample gives fewer than 550,000 distinct CDR3 sequences, 15% to 20% of which show up once; approximately 25% is in the top ten. Time point in this sample: newly diagnosed GD, antithyroid drugs for less than 3 months. Construction of the TCR library relied on RNA isolated from PBMCs. Germline loops: CDR1 LGHNT, CDR2 FRNRAP. The V and J ends lost 6 bases and 4 bases respectively, with 7 bases between them. The CDR3 covers 12 residues. A further study also used this sample, focusing on T cells in Graves' hyperthyroidism and ophthalmopathy.

J is TRBJ1-5 and V is TRBV12-5; D remains unclear. The material was peripheral blood mononuclear cells (PBMCs), obtained at new diagnosis, from a patient treated with antithyroid drugs. This TCR was sampled from a woman aged 35-65 years with Graves disease. The CDR3 DNA is TGTGCTAGTGGGACCTTAAATCAGCCCCAGCATTTT. Translating it yields CASGTLNQPQHF.